This T cell receptor (beta chain) came from a study of T-cell memory formation after mild COVID-19. TCRdb independently ran MiXCR on the 5' RACE reads; one entry per CDR3 protein. The repertoire consists of hundreds of thousands of distinct CDR3 sequences, with around an eighth occurring once and the leading ten covering less than 25%. V was shortened by 0 bases and J by 2 bases, with 12 bases between the two germline ends. The CDR3 consists of 15 residues. The germline CDR1 and CDR2 sequences are SGHRS and YFSETQ. This clonotype was counted at least ten times. The TCR was taken from a man aged 18 to 29 who had mild COVID-19 (a few samples of this study predate the infection). Cell type and time point are not known. Material: PBMCs or a T cell subset sorted from them (not recorded which). J is TRBJ2-7 and V is TRBV5-1; TRBD1 is a possible D gene (5 bases). CDR3 protein: CASSLAAGYTYEQYF. In nucleotides, the CDR3 is TGCGCCAGCAGCTTGGCCGCAGGGTATACCTACGAGCAGTACTTC. The full variable domain, in which reference TRBV5-1 and TRBJ2-7 provide the parts outside the CDR3, is KAGVTQTPRYLIKTRGQQVTLSCSPISGHRSVSWYQQTPGQGLQFLFEYFSETQRNKGNFPGRFSGRQFSNSRSEMNVSTLELGDSALYLCASSLAAGYTYEQYFGPGTRLTVT.